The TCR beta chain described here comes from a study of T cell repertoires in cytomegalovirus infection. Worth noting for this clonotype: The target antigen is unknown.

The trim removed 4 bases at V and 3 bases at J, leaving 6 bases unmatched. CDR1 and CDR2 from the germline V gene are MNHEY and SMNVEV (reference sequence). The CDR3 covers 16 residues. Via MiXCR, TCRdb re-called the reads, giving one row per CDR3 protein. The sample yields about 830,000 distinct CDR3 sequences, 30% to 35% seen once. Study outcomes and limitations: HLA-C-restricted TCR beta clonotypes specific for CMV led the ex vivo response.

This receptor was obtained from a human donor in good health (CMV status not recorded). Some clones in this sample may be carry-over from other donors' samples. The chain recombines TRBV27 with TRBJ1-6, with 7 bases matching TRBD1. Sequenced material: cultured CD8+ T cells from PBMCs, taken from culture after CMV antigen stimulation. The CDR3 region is CASSSPGDSYNSPLHF. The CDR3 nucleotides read TGTGCCAGCAGTTCCCCCGGGGACAGCTATAATTCACCCCTCCACTTT.